This TCR beta chain was sequenced during a study of CD8 T cells in Susac syndrome. Healthy donors constituted the control group, matched for age and sex. The CDR3 is 12 residues long. With 3 bases removed from V and 4 bases from J, the gap between germline ends came to 9 bases. Germline V gene lookup returns CDR1 SQVTM and CDR2 ANQGSEA. Roughly 0.45 to 1 ug RNA was reverse transcribed with random hexamers. TCRdb recomputed calls from the immunoSEQ multiplex PCR reads with MiXCR, one row per CDR3 protein. Among under 150,000 distinct CDR3 sequences listed, nearly 95% were seen once. The TCR sequence derives from a human donor in good health. This rearrangement joins TRBV29-1 to TRBJ1-2; D might be TRBD1 (5 bases). Sequencing was carried out using CD8+ T cells from PBMCs. The CDR3 DNA is TGCAGCGTTGAGAGGGACCCCTATGGCTACACCTTC. Translation: CSVERDPYGYTF. The entire variable domain, with the rest obtained from reference TRBV29-1 and TRBJ1-2, is as follows: SAVISQKPSRDICQRGTSLTIQCQVDSQVTMMFWYRQQPGQSLTLIATANQGSEATYESGFVIDKFPISRPNLTFSTLTVSNMSPEDSSIYLCSVERDPYGYTFGSGTRLTVV.